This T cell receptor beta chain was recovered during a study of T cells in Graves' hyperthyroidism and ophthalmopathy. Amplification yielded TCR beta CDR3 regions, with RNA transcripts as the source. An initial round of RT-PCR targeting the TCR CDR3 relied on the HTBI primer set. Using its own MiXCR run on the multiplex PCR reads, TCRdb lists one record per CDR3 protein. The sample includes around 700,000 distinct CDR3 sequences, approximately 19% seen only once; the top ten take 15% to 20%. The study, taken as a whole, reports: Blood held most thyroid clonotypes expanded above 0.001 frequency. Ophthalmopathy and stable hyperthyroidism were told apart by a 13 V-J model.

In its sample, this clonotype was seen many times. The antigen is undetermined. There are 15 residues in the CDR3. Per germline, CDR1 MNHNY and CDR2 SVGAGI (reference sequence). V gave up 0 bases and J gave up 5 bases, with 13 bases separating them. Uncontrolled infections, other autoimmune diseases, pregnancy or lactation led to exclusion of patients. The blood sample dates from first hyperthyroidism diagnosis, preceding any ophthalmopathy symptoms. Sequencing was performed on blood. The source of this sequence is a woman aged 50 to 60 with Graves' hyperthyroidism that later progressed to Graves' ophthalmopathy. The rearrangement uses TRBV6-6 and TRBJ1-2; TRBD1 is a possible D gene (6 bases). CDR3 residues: CASSYSEGVGYGYTF. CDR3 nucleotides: TGTGCCAGCAGTTACTCGGAGGGGGTCGGGTATGGCTACACCTTC.